The clone carrying this T cell receptor beta chain has just a few counts. The data were taken from a study of blood T cell repertoires in COVID-19. Clones were read by immunoSEQ multiplex PCR, and TCRdb kept only the in-frame ones, dropping some. The data hold hundreds of thousands of clones, with roughly 90% observed a single time. CDR3 length: 15 residues. Germline CDR1 and CDR2: SEHNR and FQNEAQ (reference sequence). The V gene end was trimmed by 4 bases and the J gene end by 1 base; junction bases not matched to a gene: 2. The chain combines TRBV7-9 with TRBJ1-4; 8 nucleotides align to TRBD1. The sample comprised PBMCs or T cells enriched from blood (not recorded which). The clonotype comes from a woman aged 25 to 45 with acute COVID-19. CDR3 loop: CASSYDRGTNEKLFF. The DNA for the CDR3 is TGTGCCAGCAGCTACGACAGGGGAACTAATGAAAAACTGTTTTTT.